These 31 T cell receptor beta chains were all obtained from the same sample, sequenced in a study of blood T cells in healthy people across ages. Combining a sample-barcoded 5' primer with a J-beta primer mix, a second PCR ran for roughly 7 to 12 cycles. MiXCR was run by TCRdb on the 5' RACE reads, yielding one entry per CDR3 protein. The data show 1 million or so distinct CDR3 sequences, about 23% seen once. The data were also submitted as part of a second study, on T cells of mothers and their children.

The specimen sequenced was blood. The receptors derive from a girl between 2 and 10 years old in good health.

V and J are TRBV3-1 and TRBJ2-2, with a possible D match to TRBD2 (6 bases). The CDR3 is made up of 15 amino acids. Germline-derived CDR1 and CDR2 are LGHDT and YNNKEL (reference sequence). V lost 6 bases, J lost 3 bases, and 14 bases lay in between. This chain's CDR3 is CASSAGGDDTGELFF. DNA of the CDR3: TGTGCCAGCAGTGCCGGCGGGGACGACACCGGGGAGCTGTTTTTT. Full variable domain (missing parts from reference TRBV3-1 and TRBJ2-2): DTAVSQTPKYLVTQMGNDKSIKCEQNLGHDTMYWYKQDSKKFLKIMFSYNNKELIINETVPNRFSPKSPDKAHLNLHINSLELGDSAVYFCASSAGGDDTGELFFGEGSRLTVL.

The chain uses TRBV27 and TRBJ1-2; D perhaps matches TRBD1 (5 bases). The CDR3 is 14 amino acids. V dropped 6 bases and J dropped 4 bases, with 15 bases sitting between them. Germline V CDR1 and CDR2: MNHEY, SMNVEV (reference sequence). The CDR3 protein is CASSQVKDSYGYTF. CDR3 DNA: TGTGCCAGCAGCCAAGTCAAAGACAGCTATGGCTACACCTTC.

The sample holds a few counts of this clonotype. V gene TRBV28 combines with J gene TRBJ2-1; TRBD2 matches 7 bases. V lost 6 bases to trimming and J lost 0 bases; unmatched junction nucleotides: 5. Germline V CDR1 and CDR2: MDHEN, SYDVKM. CDR3 length: 15 residues. The CDR3 sequence is CASRAAGPSYNEQFF. CDR3 DNA sequence: TGTGCCAGCAGGGCAGCGGGACCCTCCTACAATGAGCAGTTCTTC. Full variable domain (outside the CDR3, taken from reference TRBV28 and TRBJ2-1): DVKVTQSSRYLVKRTGEKVFLECVQDMDHENMFWYRQDPGLGLRLIYFSYDVKMKEKGDIPEGYSVSREKKERFSLILESASTNQTSMYLCASRAAGPSYNEQFFGPGTRLTVL.

The rearrangement uses TRBV10-3 and TRBJ2-2; no definite D call. Trimming took 2 bases from V and 4 from J, leaving 8 bases between them. Germline assignment: CDR1 ENHRY and CDR2 SYGVKD. The CDR3 runs 14 residues. The CDR3 reads CAISEEIRTGELFF. The CDR3 DNA sequence: TGTGCCATCAGTGAGGAGATCCGCACCGGGGAGCTGTTTTTT.

This sequence joins TRBV29-1 and TRBJ2-5; TRBD2 might be the D (6 bases). The DNA end is a closer match to TRBJ2-7, so the J assignment may be wrong. The CDR3 runs 12 residues. The V gene's germline CDR1 is SQVTM and CDR2 ANQGSEA. In nucleotides, the CDR3 is TGCAGCGTTATCCGGGAGTTGACCGAGCAGTACTTC. It specifies CSVIRELTEQYF.

V gene TRBV4-3 combines with J gene TRBJ1-4, with D tentatively TRBD1 (5 bases). In germline, CDR1 is LGHNA, CDR2 YSLEER. Trimming took off 1 base at V and 5 bases at J, with 23 bases between the two ends. This CDR3 spans 19 amino acids. CDR3 residues: CASSQVTSLSGQVNEKLFF. The CDR3 nucleotides read TGCGCCAGCAGCCAAGTAACTTCCTTGTCAGGACAAGTCAATGAAAAACTGTTTTTT.

Ten or more counts support this clonotype. The rearrangement links TRBV27 to TRBJ2-3; no definite D call. Germline loops: CDR1 MNHEY, CDR2 SMNVEV (reference sequence). The CDR3 spans 12 residues. V dropped 6 bases and J dropped 0 bases, with 4 bases sitting between them. CDR3 nucleotides: TGTGCCAGCAGAATAAGCACAGATACGCAGTATTTT. Amino acid sequence: CASRISTDTQYF.

This chain connects TRBV11-2 to TRBJ2-3; weak D call: TRBD2 (5 bases). Trimming left V 2 bases short and J 10 bases short, with 13 bases between. The CDR3 is 13 amino acids. CDR1 is SGHAT and CDR2 is FQNNGV in the germline V gene. The CDR3 reads CASSLPGDPAQYF. The CDR3 nucleotides read TGTGCCAGCAGCTTACCCGGGGATCCGGCGCAGTATTTT.

The chain has TRBV29-1 and TRBJ2-1; 10 bases are shared with TRBD1. The CDR3 totals 14 residues. Germline V gene lookup returns CDR1 SQVTM and CDR2 ANQGSEA. The junction had 1 base not matched to a gene; V was cut back by 3 bases and J by 2 bases. CDR3 DNA: TGCAGCGTTGAGGGGACAGGGGCCTACAATGAGCAGTTCTTC. Amino acids: CSVEGTGAYNEQFF.

The chain has TRBV7-2 and TRBJ2-2, with D perhaps TRBD1 (5 bases). Germline CDR1 and CDR2: SGHTA and FQGNSA. CDR3 length equals 16 residues. The V and J ends lost 4 bases and 1 base respectively, with 13 bases between them. Here the CDR3 DNA reads TGTGCCAGCAGCTCAAAGAACGGACAGAACACCGGGGAGCTGTTTTTT. Protein: CASSSKNGQNTGELFF.

The chain uses TRBV4-3 and TRBJ1-2; D uncertain. The CDR3 sequence is 15 residues long. Trimming left V 1 base short and J 5 bases short, with 14 bases between. In germline, CDR1 is LGHNA, CDR2 YSLEER. CDR3 sequence: CASSQGGGLGYGYTF. The CDR3 DNA sequence: TGCGCCAGCAGCCAAGGCGGAGGCCTGGGTTATGGCTACACCTTC.

This clonotype was found once. The rearrangement joins TRBV5-6 to TRBJ2-7; D could derive from TRBD1 or TRBD2 (5 bases each). This CDR3 is 13 amino acids long. The V end was cut by 1 base, the J end by 7 bases, with 12 bases between. The V gene's germline CDR1 is SGHDT and CDR2 YYEEEE. This CDR3 reads CASSLTGRLEQYF. The CDR3 DNA sequence: TGTGCCAGCAGCTTGACGGGGCGTCTGGAGCAGTACTTC.

In its sample, this clonotype was seen a few times. The chain employs TRBV29-1 and TRBJ1-1; D remains unclear. The CDR3 has 11 residues. Trimming shortened V by 6 bases and J by 11 bases, and 16 bases separated the two germline ends. The germline V gene encodes CDR1 SQVTM and CDR2 ANQGSEA. CDR3 region: CSVPERVGAFF. As DNA, the CDR3 is TGCAGCGTGCCGGAGAGGGTTGGGGCTTTCTTT. The variable domain in full, completed from reference TRBV29-1 and TRBJ1-1, reads SAVISQKPSRDICQRGTSLTIQCQVDSQVTMMFWYRQQPGQSLTLIATANQGSEATYESGFVIDKFPISRPNLTFSTLTVSNMSPEDSSIYLCSVPERVGAFFGQGTRLTVV.

This clonotype occurred a few times. J is TRBJ2-3 and V is TRBV7-9; D is unresolved. This CDR3 has 14 amino acids. The V end was cut by 2 bases, the J end by 2 bases, with 8 bases between. The germline V gene encodes CDR1 SEHNR and CDR2 FQNEAQ (reference sequence). CDR3 nucleotide sequence: TGTGCCAGCAGCTTACTCACCTACACAGATACGCAGTATTTT. Translation: CASSLLTYTDTQYF.

The chain is built from TRBV5-1 and TRBJ2-7; TRBD1 agrees at 8 bases. The CDR3 loop spans 15 amino acids. Germline V lookup: CDR1 SGHRS, CDR2 YFSETQ. J was trimmed by 0 bases and V by 4 bases; bases with no gene match: 6. The CDR3 here is CASSPGQATSYEQYF. DNA for the CDR3: TGCGCCAGCAGCCCGGGACAGGCGACCTCCTACGAGCAGTACTTC.

This clonotype was counted only a few times. This sequence joins TRBV3-1 and TRBJ2-2, with TRBD2 matching 7 bases. CDR3 length: 17 amino acids. Germline values: CDR1 LGHDT, CDR2 YNNKEL (reference sequence). V lost 3 bases to trimming and J lost 0 bases; unmatched junction nucleotides: 7. In DNA form, the CDR3 reads TGTGCCAGCAGCCAGGCGTTCGGACTAGCGAACACCGGGGAGCTGTTTTTT. The encoded protein is CASSQAFGLANTGELFF.

This clonotype was counted a few times. V gene TRBV12-5 combines with J gene TRBJ2-5; 11 nucleotides line up with TRBD2. Unmatched junction bases numbered 7, after V lost 5 bases and J lost 5 bases. The CDR3 is 15 residues long. Germline CDR1 reads LGHNT; CDR2 reads FRNRAP. DNA for the CDR3: TGTGCTAGTGGTCAAACGTTAGCGGGAGGGGAGACCCAGTACTTC. Amino acid sequence: CASGQTLAGGETQYF. Supplemented by reference TRBV12-5 and TRBJ2-5, the full variable domain reads DARVTQTPRHKVTEMGQEVTMRCQPILGHNTVFWYRQTMMQGLELLAYFRNRAPLDDSGMPKDRFSAEMPDATLATLKIQPSEPRDSAVYFCASGQTLAGGETQYFGPGTRLLVL.

The chain combines TRBV5-6 with TRBJ2-1; maybe TRBD2 (5 bases). Germline CDR1 and CDR2: SGHDT and YYEEEE. The CDR3 length is 12 residues. Trimming stripped 3 bases from V and 11 bases from J, with 12 bases between. The CDR3 nucleotides are TGTGCCAGCAGCTCCGGGGTGGATCAGCAGTTCTTC. Translated: CASSSGVDQQFF.

This clonotype was seen only a few times. This sequence joins TRBV20-1 and TRBJ2-7, with D hard to call. Germline V CDR1 and CDR2: DFQATT, SNEGSKA (reference sequence). The CDR3 has 14 residues. Trimming cost V 0 bases and J 4 bases, with 13 bases left between them. The DNA for the CDR3 is TGCAGTGCTAGAGATCTTGGGCAGGTATACGAGCAGTACTTC. This sequence encodes CSARDLGQVYEQYF.

This clonotype was seen more than once but under ten times. The chain is built from TRBV7-9 and TRBJ2-7, with D perhaps assigned TRBD1 or TRBD2 (6 bases each). V shed 5 bases and J shed 3 bases, with 17 bases lying between them. Germline V CDR1 and CDR2: SEHNR, FQNEAQ (reference sequence). The CDR3 runs 15 residues. CDR3 in amino acids: CASSDGGTSIYEQYF. CDR3 nucleotide sequence: TGTGCCAGCAGCGACGGAGGGACATCCATCTACGAGCAGTACTTC.

In this sample, this clonotype turned up a few times. The chain combines TRBV6-6 with TRBJ1-1; no definite D call. CDR3 length: 14 amino acids. The V and J ends lost 6 bases and 0 bases respectively, with 11 bases between them. Germline V gene data show CDR1 as MNHNY and CDR2 as SVGAGI (reference sequence). CDR3 nucleotide sequence: TGTGCCAGCAGACTCGAGCTCATGAACACTGAAGCTTTCTTT. Translating it yields CASRLELMNTEAFF.

V usage is TRBV29-1 and J usage is TRBJ2-7, with D uncertain. The CDR3 is 15 amino acids. The V end was cut by 1 base, the J end by 1 base, with 14 bases between. Per the germline V gene, CDR1 is SQVTM and CDR2 is ANQGSEA. The CDR3 bases are TGCAGCGTTGAAGTCGGGTTCGGCTATTCCTACGAGCAGTACTTC. Amino acids: CSVEVGFGYSYEQYF.

This clonotype appeared a few times. The chain couples TRBV6-6 to TRBJ2-4; D possibly corresponds to TRBD2 (5 bases). The germline gives CDR1 MNHNY, CDR2 SVGAGI (reference sequence). CDR3 length equals 15 residues. V was clipped by 5 bases and J by 0 bases, with 11 bases between them. Here the CDR3 DNA reads TGTGCCAGCAGTGCGGTCGCGGGAGCCAAAAACATTCAGTACTTC. Residues: CASSAVAGAKNIQYF.

This clonotype was recorded a few times. The CDR3 sequence is CASSWGLAQETQYF. For the CDR3, the DNA is TGTGCCAGCAGCTGGGGACTGGCACAAGAGACCCAGTACTTC. The V gene is TRBV7-2, the J gene TRBJ2-5, with a weak D call TRBD2 (6 bases). This CDR3 spans 14 amino acids. CDR1 is SGHTA and CDR2 is FQGNSA in the germline V gene. Between the trimmed V and J ends, which lost 4 bases and 2 bases, there was a span of 11 bases.

This clonotype was seen many times. The rearrangement joins TRBV18 to TRBJ2-4; D possibly corresponds to TRBD2 (6 bases). The V end was cut by 5 bases, the J end by 5 bases, with 16 bases between. CDR3 length equals 15 residues. CDR1 and CDR2 (germline): KGHSH, LQKENI. CDR3 sequence reads: CASSKGLGLENIQYF. For the CDR3, the DNA is TGTGCCAGCTCAAAGGGACTGGGGTTGGAAAACATTCAGTACTTC.

V gene TRBV12-3 or TRBV12-4 combines with J gene TRBJ2-3, with D perhaps matching TRBD2 (5 bases). Trimming took off 5 bases at V and 1 base at J, with 16 bases between the two ends. The CDR3 is 16 residues long. The DNA for the CDR3 is TGTGCCAGCAGTCCCACCGGACGAGCGGGCACAGATACGCAGTATTTT. Protein product: CASSPTGRAGTDTQYF.

The rearrangement joins TRBV7-9 to TRBJ2-1; either TRBD1 or TRBD2 may supply D (6 bases each). The germline V gene has CDR1 SEHNR and CDR2 FQNEAQ (reference sequence). The CDR3 extends over 16 amino acids. The V end was cut by 4 bases, the J end by 6 bases, with 19 bases between. CDR3 coding DNA: TGTGCCAGCAGCTCCACGGGACTTCAAGGGGGCAATGAGCAGTTCTTC. Translation gives CASSSTGLQGGNEQFF.

This chain links TRBV5-6 with TRBJ2-2; D gene unclear. The CDR3 consists of 14 residues. The germline V gene encodes CDR1 SGHDT and CDR2 YYEEEE. Trimming removed 0 bases from V and 5 bases from J, with 8 bases in between. The CDR3 nucleotides read TGTGCCAGCAGCTTGGGGTCCCGAACCGGGGAGCTGTTTTTT. Its protein product is CASSLGSRTGELFF.

This clonotype has only a few counts. This CDR3 is missing its conserved last phenylalanine or tryptophan, likely due to a read error. The rearrangement links TRBV12-3 or TRBV12-4 to TRBJ2-7; D is unclear. The CDR3 contains 12 residues. V was shortened by 6 bases and J by 3 bases, with 9 bases between the two germline ends. The CDR3 DNA reads TGTGCCAGCAGAACGAACGGCTACGAGCAGTACCTC. This gives the protein CASRTNGYEQYL.

The rearrangement joins TRBV7-8 to TRBJ2-7; D is ambiguous. The CDR3 contains 13 residues. Germline lookup yields CDR1 SGHVS and CDR2 FQNEAQ. Trimming removed 1 base from V and 3 bases from J, with 7 bases in between. The CDR3 loop reads CASSLEAYYEQYF. CDR3 coding DNA: TGTGCCAGCAGCTTAGAGGCGTACTACGAGCAGTACTTC.

The chain links TRBV7-2 to TRBJ2-7; D remains ambiguous. CDR3 length: 12 amino acids. V dropped 2 bases and J dropped 7 bases, with 9 bases sitting between them. Germline lookup yields CDR1 SGHTA and CDR2 FQGNSA. CDR3 protein: CASSLCVGEQYF. CDR3 in DNA: TGTGCCAGCAGCTTATGCGTTGGGGAGCAGTACTTC. Full variable domain (remainder filled in from reference TRBV7-2 and TRBJ2-7): GAGVSQSPSNKVTEKGKDVELRCDPISGHTALYWYRQSLGQGLEFLIYFQGNSAPDKSGLPSDRFSAERTGGSVSTLTIQRTQQEDSAVYLCASSLCVGEQYFGPGTRLTVT.